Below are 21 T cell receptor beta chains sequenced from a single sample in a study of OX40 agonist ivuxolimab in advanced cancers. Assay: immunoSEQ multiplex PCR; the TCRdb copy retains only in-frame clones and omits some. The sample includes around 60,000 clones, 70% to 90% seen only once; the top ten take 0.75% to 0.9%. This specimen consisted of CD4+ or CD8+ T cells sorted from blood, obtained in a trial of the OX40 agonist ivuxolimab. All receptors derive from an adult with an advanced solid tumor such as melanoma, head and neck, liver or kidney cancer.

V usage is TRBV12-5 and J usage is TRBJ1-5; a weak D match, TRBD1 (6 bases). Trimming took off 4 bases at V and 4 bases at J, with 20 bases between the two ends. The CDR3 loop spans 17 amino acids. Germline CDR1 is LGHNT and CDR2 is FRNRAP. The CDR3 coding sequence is TGTGCTAGTGGTTCGAGCCGACTGGACAGCACGAATCAGCCCCAGCATTTT. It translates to CASGSSRLDSTNQPQHF. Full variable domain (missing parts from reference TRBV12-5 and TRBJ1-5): DARVTQTPRHKVTEMGQEVTMRCQPILGHNTVFWYRQTMMQGLELLAYFRNRAPLDDSGMPKDRFSAEMPDATLATLKIQPSEPRDSAVYFCASGSSRLDSTNQPQHFGDGTRLSIL.

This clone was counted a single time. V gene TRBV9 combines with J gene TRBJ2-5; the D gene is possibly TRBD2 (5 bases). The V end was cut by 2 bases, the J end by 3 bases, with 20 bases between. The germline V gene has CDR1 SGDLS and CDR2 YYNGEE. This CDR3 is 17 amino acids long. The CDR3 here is CASSVGHGVPPKETQYF. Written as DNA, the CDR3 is TGTGCCAGCAGCGTGGGCCACGGGGTTCCCCCGAAAGAGACCCAGTACTTC.

The CDR3 protein is CASSGPGTSFSYEQYF. CDR3 sequence (DNA): TGTGCCAGCAGTGGTCCCGGGACTAGCTTTTCCTACGAGCAGTACTTC. J is TRBJ2-7 and V is TRBV2; the match to TRBD2 covers 9 bases. Germline trimming cut 4 bases from V and 1 base from J; bases unmatched to any gene: 8. CDR3 length equals 16 residues. CDR1 is SNHLY and CDR2 is FYNNEI in the germline V gene.

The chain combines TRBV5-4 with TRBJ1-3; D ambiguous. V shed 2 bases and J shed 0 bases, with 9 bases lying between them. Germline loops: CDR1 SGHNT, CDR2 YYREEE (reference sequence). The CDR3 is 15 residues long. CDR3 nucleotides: TGTGCCAGCAGCTTACCCGGTAGCTCTGGAAACACCATATATTTT. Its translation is CASSLPGSSGNTIYF. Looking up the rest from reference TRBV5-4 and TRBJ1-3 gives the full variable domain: ETGVTQSPTHLIKTRGQQVTLRCSSQSGHNTVSWYQQALGQGPQFIFQYYREEENGRGNFPPRFSGLQFPNYSSELNVNALELDDSALYLCASSLPGSSGNTIYFGEGSWLTVV.

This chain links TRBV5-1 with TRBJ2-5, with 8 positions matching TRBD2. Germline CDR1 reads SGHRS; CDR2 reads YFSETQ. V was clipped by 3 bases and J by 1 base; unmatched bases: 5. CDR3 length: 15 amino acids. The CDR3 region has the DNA TGCGCCAGCAGCTCTCGCGGGGGGCTCCAAGAGACCCAGTACTTC. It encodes CASSSRGGLQETQYF.

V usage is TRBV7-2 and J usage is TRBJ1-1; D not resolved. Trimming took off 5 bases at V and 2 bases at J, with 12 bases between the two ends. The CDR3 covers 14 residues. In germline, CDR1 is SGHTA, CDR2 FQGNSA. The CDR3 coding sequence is TGTGCCAGCAGCCCTCTCAGGACCAACACTGAAGCTTTCTTT. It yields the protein CASSPLRTNTEAFF.

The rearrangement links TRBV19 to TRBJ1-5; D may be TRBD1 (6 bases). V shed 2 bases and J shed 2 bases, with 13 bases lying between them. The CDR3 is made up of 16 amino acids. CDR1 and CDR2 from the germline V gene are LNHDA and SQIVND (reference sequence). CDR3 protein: CASSIFGRGGNQPQHF. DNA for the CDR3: TGTGCCAGTAGTATATTCGGGAGGGGGGGCAATCAGCCCCAGCATTTT. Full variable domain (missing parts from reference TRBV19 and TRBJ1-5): DGGITQSPKYLFRKEGQNVTLSCEQNLNHDAMYWYRQDPGQGLRLIYYSQIVNDFQKGDIAEGYSVSREKKESFPLTVTSAQKNPTAFYLCASSIFGRGGNQPQHFGDGTRLSIL.

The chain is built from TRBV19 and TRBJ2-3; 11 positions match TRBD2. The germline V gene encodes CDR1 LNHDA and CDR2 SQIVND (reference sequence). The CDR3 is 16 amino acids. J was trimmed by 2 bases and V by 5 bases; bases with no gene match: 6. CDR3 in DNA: TGTGCCAGTAGTGCTCGACTAGCGGGGCTCACAGATACGCAGTATTTT. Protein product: CASSARLAGLTDTQYF.

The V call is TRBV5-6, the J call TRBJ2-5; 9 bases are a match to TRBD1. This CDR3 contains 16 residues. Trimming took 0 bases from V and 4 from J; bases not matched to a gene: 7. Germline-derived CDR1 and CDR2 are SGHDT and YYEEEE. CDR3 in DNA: TGTGCCAGCAGCTTGGCCGGGACAGGGTACGGAGAGACCCAGTACTTC. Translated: CASSLAGTGYGETQYF. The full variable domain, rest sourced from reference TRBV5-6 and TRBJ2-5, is DAGVTQSPTHLIKTRGQQVTLRCSPKSGHDTVSWYQQALGQGPQFIFQYYEEEERQRGNFPDRFSGHQFPNYSSELNVNALLLGDSALYLCASSLAGTGYGETQYFGPGTRLLVL.

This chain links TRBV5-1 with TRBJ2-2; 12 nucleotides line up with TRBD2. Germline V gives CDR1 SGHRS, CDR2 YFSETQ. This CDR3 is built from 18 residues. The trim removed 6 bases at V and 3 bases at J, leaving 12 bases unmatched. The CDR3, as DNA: TGCGCCAGCACCCAGCGGGCTAGCGGGGGGGACGACACCGGGGAGCTGTTTTTT. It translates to CASTQRASGGDDTGELFF.

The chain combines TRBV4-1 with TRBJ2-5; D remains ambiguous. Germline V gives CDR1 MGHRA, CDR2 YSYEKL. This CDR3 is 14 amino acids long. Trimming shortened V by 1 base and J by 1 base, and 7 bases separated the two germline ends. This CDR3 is CASSQVGIQETQYF. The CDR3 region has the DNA TGCGCCAGCAGCCAAGTGGGGATCCAAGAGACCCAGTACTTC.

CDR3 nucleotide sequence: TGTGCCAGCAGCCCAGAGGCCTTCTCTGGGTACAATGAGCAGTTCTTC. It is translated as CASSPEAFSGYNEQFF. The chain uses TRBV7-6 and TRBJ2-1; D ambiguous. Between the trimmed V and J ends, which lost 5 bases and 4 bases, there was a span of 18 bases. The CDR3 is made up of 16 amino acids. Per germline, CDR1 SGHVS and CDR2 FNYEAQ.

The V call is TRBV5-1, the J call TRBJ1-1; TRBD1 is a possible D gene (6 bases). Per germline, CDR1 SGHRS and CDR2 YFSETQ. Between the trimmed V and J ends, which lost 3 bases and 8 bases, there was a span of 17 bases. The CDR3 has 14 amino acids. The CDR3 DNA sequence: TGCGCCAGCAGCTCAAGTAATACAGGGCGGGAAGCTTTCTTT. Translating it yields CASSSSNTGREAFF.

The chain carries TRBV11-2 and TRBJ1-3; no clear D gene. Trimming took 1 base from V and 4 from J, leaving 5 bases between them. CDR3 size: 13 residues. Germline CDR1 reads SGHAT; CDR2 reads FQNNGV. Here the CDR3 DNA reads TGTGCCAGCAGCTTAGGTTGGGGAAACACCATATATTTT. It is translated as CASSLGWGNTIYF.

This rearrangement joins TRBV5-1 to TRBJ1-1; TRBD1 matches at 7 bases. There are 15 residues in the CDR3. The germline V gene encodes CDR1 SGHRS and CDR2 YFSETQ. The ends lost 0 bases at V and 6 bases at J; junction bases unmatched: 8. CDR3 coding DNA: TGCGCCAGCAGCTTGGCAATTACAGGGGTGGCTGAAGCTTTCTTT. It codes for CASSLAITGVAEAFF.

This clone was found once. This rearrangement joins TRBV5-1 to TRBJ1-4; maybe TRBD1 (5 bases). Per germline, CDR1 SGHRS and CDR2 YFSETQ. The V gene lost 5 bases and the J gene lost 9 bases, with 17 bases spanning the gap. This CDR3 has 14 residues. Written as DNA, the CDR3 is TGCGCCAGCAGTACCGACAGCGCCAATCAAAAACTGTTTTTT. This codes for CASSTDSANQKLFF.

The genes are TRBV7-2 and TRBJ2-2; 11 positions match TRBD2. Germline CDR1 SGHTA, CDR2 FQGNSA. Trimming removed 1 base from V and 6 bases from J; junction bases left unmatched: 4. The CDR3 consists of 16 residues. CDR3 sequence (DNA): TGTGCCAGCAGCTTAGATAGCGGGGGGGCACCCGGGGAGCTGTTTTTT. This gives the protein CASSLDSGGAPGELFF.

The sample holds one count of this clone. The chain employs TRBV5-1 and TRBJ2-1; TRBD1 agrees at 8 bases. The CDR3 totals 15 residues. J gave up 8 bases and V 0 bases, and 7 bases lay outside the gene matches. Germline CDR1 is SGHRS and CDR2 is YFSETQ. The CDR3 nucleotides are TGCGCCAGCAGCTTGGCCAGGGGGCGAGGCGATGAGCAGTTCTTC. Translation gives CASSLARGRGDEQFF.

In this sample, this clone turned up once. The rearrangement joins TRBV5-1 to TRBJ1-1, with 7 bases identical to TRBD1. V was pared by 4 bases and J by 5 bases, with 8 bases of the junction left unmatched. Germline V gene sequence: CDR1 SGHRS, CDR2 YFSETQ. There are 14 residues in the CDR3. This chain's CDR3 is CASSPMGQTTEAFF. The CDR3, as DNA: TGCGCCAGCAGCCCGATGGGACAGACGACTGAAGCTTTCTTT.

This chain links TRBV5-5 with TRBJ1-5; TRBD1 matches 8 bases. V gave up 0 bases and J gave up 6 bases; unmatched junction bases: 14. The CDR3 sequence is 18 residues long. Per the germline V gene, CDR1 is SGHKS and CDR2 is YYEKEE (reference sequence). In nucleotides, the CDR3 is TGTGCCAGCAGCTTGGAGGCCCTCAGGGGGCAGGGTTTTCAGCCCCAGCATTTT. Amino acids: CASSLEALRGQGFQPQHF.

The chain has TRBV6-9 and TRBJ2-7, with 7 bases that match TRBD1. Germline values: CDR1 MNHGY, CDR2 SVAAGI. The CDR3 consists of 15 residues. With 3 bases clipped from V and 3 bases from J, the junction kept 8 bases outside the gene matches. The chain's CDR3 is CASSYEPGGSYEQYF. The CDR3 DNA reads TGTGCCAGCAGTTACGAACCAGGGGGTAGCTACGAGCAGTACTTC.